The clone carrying this T cell receptor (beta chain) was counted a few times. Its antigen is undetermined. This entry comes from a study of CD8 T cells in ankylosing spondylitis. Study observations and caveats: A TCR beta motif of eight highly homologous variants appeared characteristic of ankylosing spondylitis blood.

TCRdb fed the 5' RACE reads into MiXCR, producing one record per CDR3 protein. Among some 840,000 distinct CDR3 sequences listed, 10% to 15% were seen once. This CDR3 is 12 amino acids long. Trimming pared 6 bases from V and 0 bases from J, leaving 3 bases between. Germline CDR1 is ENHRY and CDR2 is SYGVKD. Sequenced material: blood, either unsorted or a sorted T cell fraction (not recorded which). The chain employs TRBV10-3 and TRBJ2-1; D remains unclear. The sequence came from a male donor with ankylosing spondylitis. The CDR3 is CAIRDSYNEQFF. The CDR3 DNA reads as TGTGCCATCAGGGACTCCTACAATGAGCAGTTCTTC.